The clone carrying this TCR beta chain was counted many times. Its antigen is as yet unknown. Using a J-beta primer mix together with a sample-barcoded 5' primer, a second PCR was run for about 6 to 12 cycles. TCRdb passed the 5' RACE reads through MiXCR, listing each CDR3 protein once. The repertoire includes around 670,000 distinct CDR3 sequences, roughly 30% of them detected once, and less than 20% sits in the top ten. Germline loops: CDR1 SGHTA, CDR2 FQGNSA. This CDR3 is built from 14 residues. V trimming: 4 bases; J trimming: 4 bases; junction bases outside the gene matches: 7. The sample belongs to a study of blood T cells in healthy people across ages. Study conclusions and caveats: Expanded clonotype changes were possibly confounded by unknown donor CMV status.

This clonotype was sampled from a woman of 80 years or more in good health. The gene calls are TRBV7-2 and TRBJ2-7, with 7 nucleotides matching TRBD2. The sequencing input was blood. CDR3 bases: TGTGCCAGCAGCTCCGGGACTATTATTTACGAGCAGTACTTC. Protein product: CASSSGTIIYEQYF.